This TCR beta chain was found in a study of CXCR3-negative and CXCR3-positive naive CD8 T cells. About this clonotype: Its target is not known.

Broader study findings: The study found that naive CXCR3-negative and CXCR3-positive cells shared TRBV-TRBJ usage, while memory cells differed. After cryopreservation, CXCR3 expression dropped partially; most assays used fresh PBMCs.

CDR1 MGHRA and CDR2 YSYEKL come from the germline V gene. The CDR3 is 16 amino acids. Carrying UMI labels, the TRB cDNA libraries were prepared through 5' RACE. TCRdb reprocessed the 5' RACE reads; each CDR3 protein has one entry and no DNA is given. The table lists 150,000 or so distinct CDR3 sequences. The gene calls are TRBV4-1 and TRBJ2-2; without DNA, the TCRdb call of TRBD1 cannot be checked. What was sequenced was naive CXCR3- CD8+ T cells from blood. Regarding subset: CD45RO-CCR7+CD27+CD95- naive CD8+ T cells lacking CXCR3 (TNR3-). The TCR sequence derives from a human donor in good health. Some clones in this sample may be carry-over from other donors' samples. The CDR3 sequence is CASSQKTGSNTGELFF.